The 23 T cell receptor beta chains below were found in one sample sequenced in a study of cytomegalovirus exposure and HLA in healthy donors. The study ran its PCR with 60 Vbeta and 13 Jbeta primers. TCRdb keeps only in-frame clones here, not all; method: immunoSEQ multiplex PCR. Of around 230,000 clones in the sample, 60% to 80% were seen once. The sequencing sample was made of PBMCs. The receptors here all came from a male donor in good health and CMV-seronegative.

The CDR3 bases are TGTGCCAGCAGTTACCAGAGGGAGCAGTACTTC. It is translated as CASSYQREQYF. The chain employs TRBV6-5 and TRBJ2-7; D is unclear. The V end was cut by 2 bases, the J end by 7 bases, with 6 bases between. Looked up from germline, CDR1 is MNHEY and CDR2 is SVGAGI. CDR3 size: 11 residues.

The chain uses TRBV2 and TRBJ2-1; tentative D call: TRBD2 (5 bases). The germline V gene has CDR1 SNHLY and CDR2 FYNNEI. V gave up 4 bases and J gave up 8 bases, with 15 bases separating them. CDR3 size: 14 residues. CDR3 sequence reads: CASSGEGIGDEQFF. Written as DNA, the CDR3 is TGTGCCAGCAGTGGTGAAGGGATCGGGGATGAGCAGTTCTTC.

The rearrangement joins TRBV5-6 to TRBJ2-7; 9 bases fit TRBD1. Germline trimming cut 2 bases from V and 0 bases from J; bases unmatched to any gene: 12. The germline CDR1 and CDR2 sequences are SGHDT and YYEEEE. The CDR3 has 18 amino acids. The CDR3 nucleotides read TGTGCCAGCAGCTTAAACCGGGACAGGGAACGATACTCCTACGAGCAGTACTTC. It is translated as CASSLNRDRERYSYEQYF.

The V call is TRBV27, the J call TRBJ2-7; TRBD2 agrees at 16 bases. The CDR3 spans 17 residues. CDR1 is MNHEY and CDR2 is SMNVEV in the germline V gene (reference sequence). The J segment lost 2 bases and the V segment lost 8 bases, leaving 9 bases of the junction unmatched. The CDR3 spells CASSRGLAGGDPYEQYF. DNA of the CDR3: TGTGCCAGCTCCCGGGGACTAGCGGGAGGGGACCCCTACGAGCAGTACTTC.

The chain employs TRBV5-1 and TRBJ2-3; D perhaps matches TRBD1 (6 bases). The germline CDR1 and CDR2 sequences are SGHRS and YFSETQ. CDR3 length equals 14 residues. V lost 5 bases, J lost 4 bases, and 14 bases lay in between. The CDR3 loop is CASRFLAGADTQYF. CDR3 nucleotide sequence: TGCGCCAGCAGATTCCTGGCAGGGGCAGATACGCAGTATTTT.

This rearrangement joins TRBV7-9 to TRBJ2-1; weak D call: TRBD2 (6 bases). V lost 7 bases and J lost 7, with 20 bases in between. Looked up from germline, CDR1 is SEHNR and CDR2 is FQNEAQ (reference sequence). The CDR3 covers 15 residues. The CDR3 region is CASTIPGIRGNEQFF. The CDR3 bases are TGTGCCAGCACTATTCCGGGGATCCGGGGGAATGAGCAGTTCTTC.

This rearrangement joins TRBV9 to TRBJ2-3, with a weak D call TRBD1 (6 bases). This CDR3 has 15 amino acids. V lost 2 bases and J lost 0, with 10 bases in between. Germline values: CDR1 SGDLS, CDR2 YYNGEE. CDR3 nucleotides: TGTGCCAGCAGCGTCACAGGGACGAGCACAGATACGCAGTATTTT. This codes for CASSVTGTSTDTQYF.

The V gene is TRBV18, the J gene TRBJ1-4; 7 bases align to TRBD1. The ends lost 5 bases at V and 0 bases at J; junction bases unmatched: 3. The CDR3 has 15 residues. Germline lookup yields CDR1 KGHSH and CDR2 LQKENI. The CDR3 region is CASSGTVATNEKLFF. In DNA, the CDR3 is TGTGCCAGCTCAGGGACAGTCGCAACTAATGAAAAACTGTTTTTT.

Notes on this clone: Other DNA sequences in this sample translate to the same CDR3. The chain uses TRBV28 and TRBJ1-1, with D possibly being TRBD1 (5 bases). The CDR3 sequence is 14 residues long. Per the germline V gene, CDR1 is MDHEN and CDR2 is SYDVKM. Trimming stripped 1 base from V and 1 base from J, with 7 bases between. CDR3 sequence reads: CASSLLGGNTEAFF. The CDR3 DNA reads TGTGCCAGCAGTTTATTGGGGGGGAACACTGAAGCTTTCTTT.

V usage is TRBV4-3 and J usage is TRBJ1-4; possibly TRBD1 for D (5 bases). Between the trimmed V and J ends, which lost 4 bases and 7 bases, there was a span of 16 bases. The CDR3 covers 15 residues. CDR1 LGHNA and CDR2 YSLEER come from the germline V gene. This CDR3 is CASSPGQGGGEKLFF. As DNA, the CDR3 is TGCGCCAGCAGCCCGGGGCAGGGAGGCGGTGAAAAACTGTTTTTT.

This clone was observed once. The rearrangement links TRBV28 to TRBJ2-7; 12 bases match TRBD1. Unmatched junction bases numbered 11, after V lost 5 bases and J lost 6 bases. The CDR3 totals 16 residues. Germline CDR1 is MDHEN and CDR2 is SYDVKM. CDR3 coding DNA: TGTGCCAGCAGTCCCCCAGTTGGGACAGGGGGCGGCGAGCAGTACTTC. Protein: CASSPPVGTGGGEQYF.

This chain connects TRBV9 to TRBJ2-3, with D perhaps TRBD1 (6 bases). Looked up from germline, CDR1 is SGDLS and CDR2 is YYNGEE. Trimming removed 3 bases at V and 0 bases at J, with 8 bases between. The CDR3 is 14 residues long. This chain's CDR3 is CASSGGPSTDTQYF. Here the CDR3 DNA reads TGTGCCAGCAGCGGGGGGCCTAGCACAGATACGCAGTATTTT.

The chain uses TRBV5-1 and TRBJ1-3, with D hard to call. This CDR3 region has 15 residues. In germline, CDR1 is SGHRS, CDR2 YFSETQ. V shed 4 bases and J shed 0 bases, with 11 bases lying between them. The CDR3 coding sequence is TGCGCCAGCAGCGCAGACGGCGGCTCTGGAAACACCATATATTTT. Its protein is CASSADGGSGNTIYF. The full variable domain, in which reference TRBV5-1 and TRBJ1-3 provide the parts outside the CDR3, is KAGVTQTPRYLIKTRGQQVTLSCSPISGHRSVSWYQQTPGQGLQFLFEYFSETQRNKGNFPGRFSGRQFSNSRSEMNVSTLELGDSALYLCASSADGGSGNTIYFGEGSWLTVV.

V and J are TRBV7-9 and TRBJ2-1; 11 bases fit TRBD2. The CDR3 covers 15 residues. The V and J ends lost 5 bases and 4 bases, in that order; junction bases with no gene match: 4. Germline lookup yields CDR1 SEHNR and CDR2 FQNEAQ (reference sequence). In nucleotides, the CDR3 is TGTGCCAGCAGCCAGGGACTAGCGGAGTACAATGAGCAGTTCTTC. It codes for CASSQGLAEYNEQFF.

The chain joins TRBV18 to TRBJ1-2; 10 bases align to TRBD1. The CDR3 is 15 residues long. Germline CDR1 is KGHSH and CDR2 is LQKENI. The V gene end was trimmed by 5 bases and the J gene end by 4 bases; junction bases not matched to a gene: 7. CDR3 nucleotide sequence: TGTGCCAGCTCATCATCCGGGACAGGGGCCTATGGCTACACCTTC. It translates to CASSSSGTGAYGYTF. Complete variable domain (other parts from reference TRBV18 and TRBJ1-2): NAGVMQNPRHLVRRRGQEARLRCSPMKGHSHVYWYRQLPEEGLKFMVYLQKENIIDESGMPKERFSAEFPKEGPSILRIQQVVRGDSAAYFCASSSSGTGAYGYTFGSGTRLTVV.

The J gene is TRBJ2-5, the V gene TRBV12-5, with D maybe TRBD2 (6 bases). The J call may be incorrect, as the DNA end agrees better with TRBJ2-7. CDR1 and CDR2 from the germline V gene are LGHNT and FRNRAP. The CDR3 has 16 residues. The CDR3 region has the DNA TGTGCTAGTGCCCTGGACGGGACTTCTATTCATTACGAGCAGTACTTC. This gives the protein CASALDGTSIHYEQYF.

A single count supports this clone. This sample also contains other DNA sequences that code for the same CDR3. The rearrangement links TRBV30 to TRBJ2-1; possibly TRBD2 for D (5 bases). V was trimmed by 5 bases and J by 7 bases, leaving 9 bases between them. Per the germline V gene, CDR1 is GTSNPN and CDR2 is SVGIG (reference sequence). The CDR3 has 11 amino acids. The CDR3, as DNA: TGTGCCTGGTCACGGGGAAATGAGCAGTTCTTC. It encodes CAWSRGNEQFF.

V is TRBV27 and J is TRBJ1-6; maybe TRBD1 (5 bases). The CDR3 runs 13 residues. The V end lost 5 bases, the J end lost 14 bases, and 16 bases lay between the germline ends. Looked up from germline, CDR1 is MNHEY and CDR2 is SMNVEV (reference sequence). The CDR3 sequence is CASSDSTVVSLHF. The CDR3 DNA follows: TGTGCCAGCAGTGACAGTACAGTAGTATCCCTCCACTTT.

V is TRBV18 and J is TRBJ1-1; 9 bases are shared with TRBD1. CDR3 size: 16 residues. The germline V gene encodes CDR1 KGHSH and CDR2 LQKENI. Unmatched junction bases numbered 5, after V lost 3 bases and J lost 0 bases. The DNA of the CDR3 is TGTGCCAGCTCACCCAGGGACAGGGTACTGAACACTGAAGCTTTCTTT. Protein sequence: CASSPRDRVLNTEAFF.

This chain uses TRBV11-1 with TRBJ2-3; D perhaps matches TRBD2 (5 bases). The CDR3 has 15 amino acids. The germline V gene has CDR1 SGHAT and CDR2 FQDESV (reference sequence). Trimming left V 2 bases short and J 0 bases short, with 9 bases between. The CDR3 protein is CASSLRTGSTDTQYF. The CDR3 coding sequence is TGTGCCAGCAGCTTACGGACGGGGAGCACAGATACGCAGTATTTT.

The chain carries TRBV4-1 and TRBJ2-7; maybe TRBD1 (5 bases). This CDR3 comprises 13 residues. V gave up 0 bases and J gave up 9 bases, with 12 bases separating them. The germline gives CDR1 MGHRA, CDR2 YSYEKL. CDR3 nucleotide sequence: TGCGCCAGCAGCCAAGATCTCAGGGTGGTGCAGTACTTC. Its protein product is CASSQDLRVVQYF.

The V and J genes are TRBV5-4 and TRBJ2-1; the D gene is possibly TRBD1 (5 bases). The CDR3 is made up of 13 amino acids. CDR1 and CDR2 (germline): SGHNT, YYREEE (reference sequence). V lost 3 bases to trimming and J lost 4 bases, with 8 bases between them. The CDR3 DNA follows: TGTGCCAGCAGCTCACGACAGTACAATGAGCAGTTCTTC. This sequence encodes CASSSRQYNEQFF.

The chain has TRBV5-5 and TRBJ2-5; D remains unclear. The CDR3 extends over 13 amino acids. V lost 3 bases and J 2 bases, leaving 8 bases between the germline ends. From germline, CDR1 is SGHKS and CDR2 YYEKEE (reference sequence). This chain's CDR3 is CASSWQLQETQYF. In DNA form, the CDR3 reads TGTGCCAGCAGCTGGCAGTTACAAGAGACCCAGTACTTC. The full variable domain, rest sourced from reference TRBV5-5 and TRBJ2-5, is DAGVTQSPTHLIKTRGQQVTLRCSPISGHKSVSWYQQVLGQGPQFIFQYYEKEERGRGNFPDRFSARQFPNYSSELNVNALLLGDSALYLCASSWQLQETQYFGPGTRLLVL.